This TCR beta chain originates from a study of human T cells and chemical hapten exposure. The CDR3 totals 13 residues. Trimming stripped 0 bases from V and 2 bases from J, with 4 bases between. Germline assignment: CDR1 SGHRS and CDR2 YFSETQ. Time point described: patch test 2, 6 weeks after DPC sensitization. Treatment: therapeutic diphenylcyclopropenone sensitization with weekly scalp DPC. This clonotype was detected ten times or more. A single record per CDR3 protein comes from TCRdb applying MiXCR to the RACE reads. The sample has about 40,000 distinct CDR3 sequences, less than 3.5% seen once. The rearrangement links TRBV5-1 to TRBJ2-3; the D is unclear. Material: whole blood, obtained in connection with sensitization to the hapten diphenylcyclopropenone (DPC). The sequence derives from a man between 35 and 55 years old with alopecia areata. Some clones in this sample may be carry-over from other donors' samples. This chain's CDR3 is CASSLDVTDTQYF. The DNA of the CDR3 is TGCGCCAGCAGCTTGGATGTCACAGATACGCAGTATTTT. Looking up the rest from reference TRBV5-1 and TRBJ2-3 gives the full variable domain: KAGVTQTPRYLIKTRGQQVTLSCSPISGHRSVSWYQQTPGQGLQFLFEYFSETQRNKGNFPGRFSGRQFSNSRSEMNVSTLELGDSALYLCASSLDVTDTQYFGPGTRLTVL.